Following are 27 T cell receptor beta chains from one sample sequenced in a study of T cells in Graves' hyperthyroidism and ophthalmopathy. The CDR3 regions of TCR beta were amplified from RNA transcripts. HTBI primers were used for first-round RT-PCR of the TCR CDR3. TCRdb recomputed calls from the multiplex PCR reads with MiXCR, one row per CDR3 protein. This table holds around 380,000 distinct CDR3 sequences, roughly 13% found once. The sample comprised blood. Receptors were obtained from a man aged 25-45 years with Graves' hyperthyroidism that later progressed to Graves' ophthalmopathy.

Concerning this clonotype: One base away lies a much larger clone, so this may be a sequencing read error. The V call is TRBV20-1, the J call TRBJ2-3, with 11 bases aligning to TRBD1. The CDR3 covers 15 residues. Germline assignment: CDR1 DFQATT and CDR2 SNEGSKA (reference sequence). In nucleotides, the CDR3 is TGCAGTGCTATGTCTGGACAGGGGGCGGGAGATACGAAGTATTTT. This encodes CSAMSGQGAGDTKYF.

This chain connects TRBV19 to TRBJ1-1; tentatively, D is TRBD1 (6 bases). CDR1 and CDR2 from the germline V gene are LNHDA and SQIVND (reference sequence). CDR3 length: 13 residues. V dropped 8 bases and J dropped 4 bases, with 14 bases sitting between them. The CDR3 region is CASWDNRGTEAFF. The CDR3 bases are TGTGCCAGTTGGGACAACCGGGGCACTGAAGCTTTCTTT.

The table lists this clonotype with a few counts. V is TRBV9 and J is TRBJ2-1; no firm D call. Trimming pared 0 bases from V and 0 bases from J, leaving 13 bases between. The CDR3 contains 17 residues. Germline V gene sequence: CDR1 SGDLS, CDR2 YYNGEE. CDR3 sequence reads: CASSVARSESSYNEQFF. Written as DNA, the CDR3 is TGTGCCAGCAGCGTAGCTCGATCGGAGAGCTCCTACAATGAGCAGTTCTTC. The entire variable domain, with the rest obtained from reference TRBV9 and TRBJ2-1, is as follows: DSGVTQTPKHLITATGQRVTLRCSPRSGDLSVYWYQQSLDQGLQFLIQYYNGEERAKGNILERFSAQQFPDLHSELNLSSLELGDSALYFCASSVARSESSYNEQFFGPGTRLTVL.

This chain joins TRBV27 and TRBJ2-3; 7 bases map to TRBD2. Germline V gene sequence: CDR1 MNHEY, CDR2 SMNVEV (reference sequence). The CDR3 consists of 14 residues. V lost 10 bases and J lost 1; bases outside the gene matches: 8. The CDR3 sequence: CATKGRGGTDTQYF. Written as DNA, the CDR3 is TGTGCCACTAAGGGACGGGGGGGCACAGATACGCAGTATTTT.

For this clonotype: A much larger clone lies one base from this, so it may be a read error. J is TRBJ2-2 and V is TRBV2; 9 nucleotides line up with TRBD2. The CDR3 is 18 residues long. CDR1 and CDR2 (germline): SNHLY, FYNNEI. For the CDR3, the DNA is TGTGCCAGCAGTCGTTTAATTAGCGGGGGATCGGGCACCGGGGAGCTGGTTTTT. Translation gives CASSRLISGGSGTGELVF.

This clonotype was seen only a few times. This chain uses TRBV20-1 with TRBJ2-7; weak D call: TRBD1 (6 bases). Trimming pared 3 bases from V and 2 bases from J, leaving 14 bases between. This CDR3 is 14 amino acids long. Germline lookup yields CDR1 DFQATT and CDR2 SNEGSKA (reference sequence). The CDR3 DNA is TGCAGTGCTAGGTCAGGGGCTCGACCCTACGAGCAGTACTTC. Amino acid sequence: CSARSGARPYEQYF.

In its sample, this clonotype was seen a few times. The chain has TRBV6-5 and TRBJ2-2; D is possibly TRBD1 (5 bases). V dropped 0 bases and J dropped 5 bases, with 22 bases sitting between them. The length of the CDR3 is 19 residues. Germline-derived CDR1 and CDR2 are MNHEY and SVGAGI. The CDR3 reads CASSYSIVRDLDLTGELFF. CDR3 sequence (DNA): TGTGCCAGCAGTTACTCGATCGTCAGGGATCTAGATTTGACCGGGGAGCTGTTTTTT.

In this sample, this clonotype turned up many times. V gene TRBV20-1 combines with J gene TRBJ2-7, with D tentatively TRBD1 or TRBD2 (6 bases each). The CDR3 is made up of 12 amino acids. The ends were cut back, 6 bases at V and 6 bases at J, with 15 bases in the middle. Germline CDR1 and CDR2: DFQATT and SNEGSKA (reference sequence). CDR3 coding DNA: TGCAGTGCACGAAGGGGGGATCGCGAGCAGTACTTC. Its protein is CSARRGDREQYF.

This chain joins TRBV27 and TRBJ2-3; the D gene is possibly TRBD1 (5 bases). Trimming stripped 8 bases from V and 7 bases from J, with 10 bases between. The CDR3 runs to 11 residues. Looked up from germline, CDR1 is MNHEY and CDR2 is SMNVEV (reference sequence). CDR3 sequence reads: CASLNRNTQYF. In DNA, the CDR3 is TGTGCCAGCCTAAACAGGAATACGCAGTATTTT.

This clonotype occurred a few times. The genes are TRBV5-5 and TRBJ2-1, with 10 bases that match TRBD2. The J segment lost 7 bases and the V segment lost 1 base, leaving 11 bases of the junction unmatched. This CDR3 contains 17 residues. Germline V lookup: CDR1 SGHKS, CDR2 YYEKEE (reference sequence). For the CDR3, the DNA is TGTGCCAGCAGCTTGCTGCTAGCGGGGGCCCAGGGGAATGAGCAGTTCTTC. It specifies CASSLLLAGAQGNEQFF.

The table lists this clonotype with a few counts. This chain joins TRBV5-5 and TRBJ1-3, with 7 bases lining up with TRBD1. Losses at the gene ends were 4 bases for V and 0 bases for J; bases not matched to a gene: 7. The CDR3 is 16 residues long. In germline, CDR1 is SGHKS, CDR2 YYEKEE (reference sequence). The CDR3 spells CASSPQTGVSGNTIYF. The CDR3, as DNA: TGTGCCAGCAGCCCCCAAACAGGGGTCTCTGGAAACACCATATATTTT.

Concerning this clonotype: Just one base apart from a much larger clone, this may be a read error. The missing conserved phenylalanine or tryptophan at the end of this CDR3 makes a read error likely. The J gene is TRBJ1-1, the V gene TRBV11-2, with D unresolved. This CDR3 has 15 residues. CDR1 is SGHAT and CDR2 is FQNNGV in the germline V gene. Trimming removed 4 bases from V and 0 bases from J, with 12 bases in between. In nucleotides, the CDR3 is TGTGCCAGCAGCTCCCGACCGCTGATGAACACTGAAGCTTTCCTT. Amino acid sequence: CASSSRPLMNTEAFL.

Worth noting for this clonotype: An end of the junction does not agree with germline; a read error may underlie this. This chain links TRBV6-2 or TRBV6-3 with TRBJ2-7; 7 positions agree with TRBD1. CDR3 size: 14 residues. CDR1 is MNHEY and CDR2 is SVGEGT in the germline V gene. CDR3: CASSRTGLSYKQYF. For the CDR3, the DNA is TGTGCCAGCAGCAGGACAGGCCTCTCCTACAAGCAGTACTTC.

The chain couples TRBV6-2 or TRBV6-3 to TRBJ2-4, with D tentatively TRBD1 (5 bases). The V and J ends lost 4 bases and 3 bases respectively, with 10 bases between them. Germline V gene lookup returns CDR1 MNHEY and CDR2 SVGEGT. The CDR3 has 14 residues. The CDR3 loop is CASSFTGGKNIQYF. CDR3 sequence (DNA): TGTGCCAGCAGTTTCACAGGTGGCAAAAACATTCAGTACTTC.

This clonotype has just a few counts. This chain uses TRBV18 with TRBJ2-7; D perhaps matches TRBD2 (6 bases). CDR1 KGHSH and CDR2 LQKENI come from the germline V gene. CDR3 length equals 14 residues. The V gene lost 1 base and the J gene lost 3 bases, with 10 bases spanning the gap. The DNA for the CDR3 is TGTGCCAGCTCACCACAGGGACTGGTCTACGAGCAGTACTTC. Amino acids: CASSPQGLVYEQYF.

This clonotype was picked up many times. This rearrangement joins TRBV27 to TRBJ2-7; a weak D match, TRBD1 (6 bases). Between the trimmed V and J ends, which lost 8 bases and 1 base, there was a span of 9 bases. The length of the CDR3 is 12 residues. CDR1 and CDR2 (germline): MNHEY, SMNVEV (reference sequence). The CDR3 nucleotides read TGTGCCAGCCGCAGGGGTTCCTACGAGCAGTACTTC. Its protein product is CASRRGSYEQYF.

Details on this clonotype: At one of its ends the junction is not consistent with the germline gene, which may arise from a read error. The gene calls are TRBV5-1 and TRBJ2-7; D gene uncertain. The CDR3 is 13 amino acids. Germline V gene data show CDR1 as SGHRS and CDR2 as YFSETQ. CDR3 nucleotide sequence: TGCGCCAGCAACTTGGCGCGGACCTACGAGCAGTACTTC. It translates to CASNLARTYEQYF.

This clonotype was found many times. The chain employs TRBV6-1 and TRBJ2-5; weak D call: TRBD2 (7 bases). The germline V gene encodes CDR1 MNHNS and CDR2 SASEGT. V was shortened by 6 bases and J by 7 bases, with 24 bases between the two germline ends. The CDR3 length is 16 residues. The CDR3 loop reads CASRKAGLQGSGTQYF. The CDR3 nucleotides are TGTGCCAGCAGAAAAGCGGGGCTACAGGGCTCAGGGACCCAGTACTTC.

V gene TRBV6-1 combines with J gene TRBJ2-2, with TRBD1 identical over 7 bases. Germline CDR1 reads MNHNS; CDR2 reads SASEGT. After removal of 8 bases from V and 1 base from J, the junction contained 13 bases not matched to a gene. CDR3 size: 17 residues. CDR3 sequence reads: CASLSLGRGLNTGELFF. As DNA, the CDR3 is TGTGCCAGCTTGTCCTTGGGCAGGGGGTTGAACACCGGGGAGCTGTTTTTT.

The chain employs TRBV14 and TRBJ1-1, with D unresolved. Trimming took 4 bases from V and 4 from J, leaving 16 bases between them. This CDR3 comprises 15 residues. From germline, CDR1 is SGHDN and CDR2 FVKESK. CDR3 in DNA: TGTGCCAGCAGCCCTCTGGAGGGCCCGCTCACTGAAGCTTTCTTT. Amino acids: CASSPLEGPLTEAFF.

In this sample, this clonotype turned up a few times. This chain uses TRBV30 with TRBJ1-1; 8 nucleotides match TRBD1. Trimming at V came to 0 bases and at J to 5 bases, leaving 2 bases not matched to a gene. Germline-derived CDR1 and CDR2 are GTSNPN and SVGIG (reference sequence). The CDR3 length is 13 residues. As DNA, the CDR3 is TGTGCCTGGAGTGTACAGGGGGAGACTGAAGCTTTCTTT. It is translated as CAWSVQGETEAFF.

This clonotype was counted at least ten times. The chain links TRBV7-2 to TRBJ2-7, with D hard to call. V lost 1 base and J 3 bases, leaving 10 bases between the germline ends. CDR3 length equals 14 residues. Germline V CDR1 and CDR2: SGHTA, FQGNSA. CDR3 protein: CASSLDIGNYEQYF. The DNA of the CDR3 is TGTGCCAGCAGCTTAGATATCGGCAACTACGAGCAGTACTTC. Together with reference TRBV7-2 and TRBJ2-7, the CDR3 gives the full variable domain: GAGVSQSPSNKVTEKGKDVELRCDPISGHTALYWYRQSLGQGLEFLIYFQGNSAPDKSGLPSDRFSAERTGGSVSTLTIQRTQQEDSAVYLCASSLDIGNYEQYFGPGTRLTVT.

This clonotype was observed at least ten times. The chain uses TRBV28 and TRBJ2-2; D is unclear. CDR3 length equals 14 residues. Germline V gives CDR1 MDHEN, CDR2 SYDVKM. Trimming left V 2 bases short and J 3 bases short, with 7 bases between. This chain's CDR3 is CASSLVGDTGELFF. CDR3 bases: TGTGCCAGCAGTTTAGTTGGTGACACCGGGGAGCTGTTTTTT.

This clonotype has a count of ten or more. The chain uses TRBV7-9 and TRBJ1-2, with D maybe TRBD1 (5 bases). The germline V and J ends were trimmed by 5 bases and 0 bases, with 16 bases remaining between them. Per germline, CDR1 SEHNR and CDR2 FQNEAQ (reference sequence). This CDR3 spans 16 amino acids. CDR3 nucleotides: TGTGCCAGCAGCCCACCTTGGGGCGGAGCTAACTATGGCTACACCTTC. As protein: CASSPPWGGANYGYTF.

This clonotype was counted many times. The J gene is TRBJ1-1, the V gene TRBV19; 9 bases align to TRBD1. V was pared by 3 bases and J by 5 bases, with 7 bases of the junction left unmatched. From germline, CDR1 is LNHDA and CDR2 SQIVND (reference sequence). This CDR3 has 15 amino acids. CDR3 residues: CASSMTWDRVTEAFF. CDR3 bases: TGTGCCAGTAGTATGACCTGGGACAGGGTGACTGAAGCTTTCTTT.

This clonotype was counted only a few times. The chain combines TRBV6-1 with TRBJ1-5, with a weak D call TRBD1 (5 bases). The length of the CDR3 is 15 residues. The germline V gene has CDR1 MNHNS and CDR2 SASEGT. Deletions cut 9 bases from V and 4 bases from J, with 19 bases between. The chain's CDR3 is CASLLTGVSNQPQHF. The CDR3 DNA follows: TGTGCCAGTTTGCTAACGGGGGTATCGAATCAGCCCCAGCATTTT.

There are many counts of this clonotype. This chain links TRBV11-1 with TRBJ1-1, with D possibly TRBD1 on 6 matching bases. The CDR3 runs 15 residues. Per germline, CDR1 SGHAT and CDR2 FQDESV (reference sequence). Trimming stripped 0 bases from V and 4 bases from J, with 12 bases between. The CDR3 reads CASSLASGHATEAFF. The CDR3 nucleotides are TGTGCCAGCAGCTTAGCGTCGGGACACGCCACTGAAGCTTTCTTT.